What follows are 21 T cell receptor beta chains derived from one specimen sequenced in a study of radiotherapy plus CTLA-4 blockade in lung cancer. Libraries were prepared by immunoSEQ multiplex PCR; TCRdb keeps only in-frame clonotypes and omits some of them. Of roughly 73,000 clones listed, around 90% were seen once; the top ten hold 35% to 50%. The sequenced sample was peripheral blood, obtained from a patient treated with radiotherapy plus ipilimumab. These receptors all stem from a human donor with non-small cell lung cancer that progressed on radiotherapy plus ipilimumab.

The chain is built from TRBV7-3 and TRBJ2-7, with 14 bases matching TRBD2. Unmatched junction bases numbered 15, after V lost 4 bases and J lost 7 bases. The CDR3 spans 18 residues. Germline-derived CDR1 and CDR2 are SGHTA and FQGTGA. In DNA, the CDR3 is TGTGCCAGCAGCTGCTCACTCCGACTAGCGGGAGGGCCGATAGAGCAGTACGTC. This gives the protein CASSCSLRLAGGPIEQYV.

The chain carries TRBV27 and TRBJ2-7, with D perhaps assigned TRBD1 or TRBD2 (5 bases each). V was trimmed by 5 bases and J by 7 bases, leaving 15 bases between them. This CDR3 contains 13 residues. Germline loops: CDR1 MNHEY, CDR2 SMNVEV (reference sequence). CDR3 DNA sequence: TGTGCCAGCAGTATTACAGGACTGGGAGAGCAGTACTTC. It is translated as CASSITGLGEQYF.

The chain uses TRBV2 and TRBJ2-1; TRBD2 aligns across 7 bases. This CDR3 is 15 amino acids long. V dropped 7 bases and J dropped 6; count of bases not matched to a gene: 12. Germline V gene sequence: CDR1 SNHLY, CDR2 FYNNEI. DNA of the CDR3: TGTGCCAGCACGACCGGGACTACCTCGTTCAATGAGCAGTTCTTC. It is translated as CASTTGTTSFNEQFF. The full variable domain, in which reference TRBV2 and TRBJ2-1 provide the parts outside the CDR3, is EPEVTQTPSHQVTQMGQEVILRCVPISNHLYFYWYRQILGQKVEFLVSFYNNEISEKSEIFDDQFSVERPDGSNFTLKIRSTKLEDSAMYFCASTTGTTSFNEQFFGPGTRLTVL.

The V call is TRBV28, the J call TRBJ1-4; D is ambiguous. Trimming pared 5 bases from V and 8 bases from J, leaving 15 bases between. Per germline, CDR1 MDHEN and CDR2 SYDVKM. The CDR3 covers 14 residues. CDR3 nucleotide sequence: TGTGCCAGCAGTCTTCCCTCAGGTGGAGAAAAACTGTTTTTT. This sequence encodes CASSLPSGGEKLFF.

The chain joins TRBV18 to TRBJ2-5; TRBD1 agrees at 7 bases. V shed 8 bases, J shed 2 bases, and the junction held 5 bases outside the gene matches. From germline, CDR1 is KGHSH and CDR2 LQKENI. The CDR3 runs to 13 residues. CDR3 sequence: CASTGQQQETQYF. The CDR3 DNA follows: TGTGCCAGCACGGGACAGCAACAAGAGACCCAGTACTTC.

This CDR3 is CASSSIPRTSGPKGNEQFF. The DNA for the CDR3 is TGTGCCAGCAGCTCAATTCCTCGGACTAGCGGTCCTAAGGGCAATGAGCAGTTCTTC. The rearrangement links TRBV5-6 to TRBJ2-1; 10 nucleotides match TRBD2. The CDR3 contains 19 residues. Germline trimming cut 3 bases from V and 6 bases from J; bases unmatched to any gene: 18. In germline, CDR1 is SGHDT, CDR2 YYEEEE.

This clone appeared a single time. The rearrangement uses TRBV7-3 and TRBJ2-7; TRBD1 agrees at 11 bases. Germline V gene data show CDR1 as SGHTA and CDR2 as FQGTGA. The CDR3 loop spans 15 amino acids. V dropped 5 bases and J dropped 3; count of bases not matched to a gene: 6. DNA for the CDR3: TGTGCCAGCAGCATCGCGGGACAGGGGGGCTACGAGCAGTACTTC. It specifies CASSIAGQGGYEQYF.

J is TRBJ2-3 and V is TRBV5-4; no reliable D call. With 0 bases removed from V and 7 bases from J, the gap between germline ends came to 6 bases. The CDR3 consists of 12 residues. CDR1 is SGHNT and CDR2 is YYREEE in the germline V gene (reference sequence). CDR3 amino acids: CASSLGFHTQYF. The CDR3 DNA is TGTGCCAGCAGCTTGGGTTTTCATACGCAGTATTTT.

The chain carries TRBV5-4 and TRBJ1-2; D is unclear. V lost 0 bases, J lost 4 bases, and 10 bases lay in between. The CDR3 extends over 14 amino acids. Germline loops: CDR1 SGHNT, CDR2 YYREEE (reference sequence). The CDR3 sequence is CASSLDQDSYGYTF. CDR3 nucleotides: TGTGCCAGCAGCTTGGACCAGGACTCCTATGGCTACACCTTC.

CDR3 residues: CASSGGQGYYGYTF. CDR3 coding DNA: TGTGCCAGCAGTGGGGGACAGGGGTACTATGGCTACACCTTC. V usage is TRBV25-1 and J usage is TRBJ1-2; 10 bases agree with TRBD1. V lost 4 bases to trimming and J lost 3 bases; unmatched junction nucleotides: 2. The CDR3 runs 14 residues. CDR1 and CDR2 (germline): MGHDK, SYGVNS.

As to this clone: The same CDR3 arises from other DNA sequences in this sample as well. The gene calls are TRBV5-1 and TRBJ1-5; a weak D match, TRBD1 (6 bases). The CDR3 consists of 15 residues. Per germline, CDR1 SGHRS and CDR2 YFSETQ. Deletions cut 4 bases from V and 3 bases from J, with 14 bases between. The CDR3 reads CASSPGTFDNQPQHF. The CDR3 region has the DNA TGCGCCAGCAGCCCGGGGACATTCGACAATCAGCCCCAGCATTTT.

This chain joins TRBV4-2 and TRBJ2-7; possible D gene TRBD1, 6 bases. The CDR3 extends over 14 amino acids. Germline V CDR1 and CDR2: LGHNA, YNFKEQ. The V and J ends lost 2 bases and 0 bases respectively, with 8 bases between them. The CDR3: CASSQTGISYEQYF. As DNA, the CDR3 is TGTGCCAGCAGCCAAACAGGGATCTCCTACGAGCAGTACTTC.

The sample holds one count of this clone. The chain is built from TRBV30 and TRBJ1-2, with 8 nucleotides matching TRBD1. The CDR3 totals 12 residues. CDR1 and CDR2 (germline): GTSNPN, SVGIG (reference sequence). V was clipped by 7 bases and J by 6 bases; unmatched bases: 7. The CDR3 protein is CASKAGGHGYTF. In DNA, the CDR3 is TGTGCCTCTAAAGCAGGGGGCCATGGCTACACCTTC. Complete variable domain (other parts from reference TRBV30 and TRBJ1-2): SQTIHQWPATLVQPVGSPLSLECTVEGTSNPNLYWYRQAAGRGLQLLFYSVGIGQISSEVPQNLSASRPQDRQFILSSKKLLLSDSGFYLCASKAGGHGYTFGSGTRLTVV.

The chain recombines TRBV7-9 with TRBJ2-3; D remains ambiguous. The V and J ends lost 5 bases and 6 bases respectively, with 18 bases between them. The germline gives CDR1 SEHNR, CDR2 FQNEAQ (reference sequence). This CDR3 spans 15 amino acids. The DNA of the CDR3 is TGTGCCAGCAGCCCGTCTATCGCCGGAGAGGATACGCAGTATTTT. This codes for CASSPSIAGEDTQYF.

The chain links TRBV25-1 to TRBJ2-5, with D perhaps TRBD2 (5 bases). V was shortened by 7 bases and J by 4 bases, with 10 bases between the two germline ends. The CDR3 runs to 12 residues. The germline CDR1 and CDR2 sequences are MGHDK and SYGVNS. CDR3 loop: CASNHEGETQYF. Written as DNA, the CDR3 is TGTGCCAGCAACCACGAGGGAGAGACCCAGTACTTC. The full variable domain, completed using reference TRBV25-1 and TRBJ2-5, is EADIYQTPRYLVIGTGKKITLECSQTMGHDKMYWYQQDPGMELHLIHYSYGVNSTEKGDLSSESTVSRIRTEHFPLTLESARPSHTSQYLCASNHEGETQYFGPGTRLLVL.

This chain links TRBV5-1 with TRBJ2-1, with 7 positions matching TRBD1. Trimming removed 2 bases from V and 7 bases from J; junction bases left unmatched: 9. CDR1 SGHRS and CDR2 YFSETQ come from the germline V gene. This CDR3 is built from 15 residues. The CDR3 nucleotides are TGCGCCAGCAGCTTATTACAGGGGAGTAGAAATGAGCAGTTCTTC. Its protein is CASSLLQGSRNEQFF.

CDR3 bases: TGTGCCAGCAGCTTATTAGCGGGGGGATACGAGCAGTACTTC. It encodes CASSLLAGGYEQYF. This chain links TRBV11-2 with TRBJ2-7, with 10 bases matching TRBD2. The germline V gene encodes CDR1 SGHAT and CDR2 FQNNGV. This CDR3 region has 14 residues. The V segment lost 2 bases and the J segment 4 bases; nucleotides outside the gene matches: 2.

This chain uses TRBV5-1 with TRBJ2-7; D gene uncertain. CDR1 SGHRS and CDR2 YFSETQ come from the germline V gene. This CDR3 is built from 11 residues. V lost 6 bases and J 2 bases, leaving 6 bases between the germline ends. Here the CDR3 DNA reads TGCGCCAGCAACAGTGCCTACGAGCAGTACTTC. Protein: CASNSAYEQYF.

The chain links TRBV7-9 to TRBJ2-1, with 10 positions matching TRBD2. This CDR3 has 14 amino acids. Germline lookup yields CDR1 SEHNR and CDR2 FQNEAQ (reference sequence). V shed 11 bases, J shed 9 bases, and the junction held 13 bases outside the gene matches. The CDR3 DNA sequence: TGTGCCCGCGGGTATTCTAGCGGGAGTAGTGAGCAGTTCTTC. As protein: CARGYSSGSSEQFF.

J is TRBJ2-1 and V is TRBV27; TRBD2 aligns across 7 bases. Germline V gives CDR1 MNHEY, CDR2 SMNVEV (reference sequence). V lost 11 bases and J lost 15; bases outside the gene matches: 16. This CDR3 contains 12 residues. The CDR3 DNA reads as TGTGCCTCCAAGCGAACGGGCGGGAGTGTGTTCTTC. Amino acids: CASKRTGGSVFF.

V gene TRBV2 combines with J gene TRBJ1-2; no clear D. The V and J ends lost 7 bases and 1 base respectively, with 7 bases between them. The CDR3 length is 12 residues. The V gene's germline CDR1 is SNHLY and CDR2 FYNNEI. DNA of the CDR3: TGTGCCAGCACCACAAATAACTATGGCTACACCTTC. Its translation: CASTTNNYGYTF.